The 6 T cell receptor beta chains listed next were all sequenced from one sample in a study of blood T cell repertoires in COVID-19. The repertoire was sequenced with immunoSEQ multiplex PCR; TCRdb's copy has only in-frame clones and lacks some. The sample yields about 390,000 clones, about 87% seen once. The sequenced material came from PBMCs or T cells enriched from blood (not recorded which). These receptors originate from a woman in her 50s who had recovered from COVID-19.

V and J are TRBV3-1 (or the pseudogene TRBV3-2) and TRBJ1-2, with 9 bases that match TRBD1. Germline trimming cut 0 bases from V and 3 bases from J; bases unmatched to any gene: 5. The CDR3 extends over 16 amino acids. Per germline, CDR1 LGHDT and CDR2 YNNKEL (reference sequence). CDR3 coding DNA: TGTGCCAGCAGCCAAGAAGGGACAGGGTTACACTATGGCTACACCTTC. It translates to CASSQEGTGLHYGYTF.

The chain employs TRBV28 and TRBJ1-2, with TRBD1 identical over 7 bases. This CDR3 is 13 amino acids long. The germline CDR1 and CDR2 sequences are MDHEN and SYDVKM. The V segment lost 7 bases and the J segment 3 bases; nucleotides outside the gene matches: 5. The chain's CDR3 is CASTPTGYYGYTF. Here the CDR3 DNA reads TGTGCCAGCACCCCGACAGGGTACTATGGCTACACCTTC.

The CDR3 protein is CASNGQGGPEAFF. In nucleotides, the CDR3 is TGTGCCAGCAATGGACAGGGGGGTCCTGAAGCTTTCTTT. This chain links TRBV2 with TRBJ1-1; 10 nucleotides line up with TRBD1. This CDR3 has 13 amino acids. With V trimmed by 7 bases and J by 6 bases, 5 bases remained unmatched. Per the germline V gene, CDR1 is SNHLY and CDR2 is FYNNEI.

CDR3 bases: TGTGCCAGCAGCCAAGCTCAGGGAGGTGAAAAACTGTTTTTT. It translates to CASSQAQGGEKLFF. This sequence joins TRBV14 and TRBJ1-4, with a possible D match to TRBD1 (5 bases). Germline V gene sequence: CDR1 SGHDN, CDR2 FVKESK. This CDR3 has 14 residues. Trimming shortened V by 1 base and J by 7 bases, and 10 bases separated the two germline ends.

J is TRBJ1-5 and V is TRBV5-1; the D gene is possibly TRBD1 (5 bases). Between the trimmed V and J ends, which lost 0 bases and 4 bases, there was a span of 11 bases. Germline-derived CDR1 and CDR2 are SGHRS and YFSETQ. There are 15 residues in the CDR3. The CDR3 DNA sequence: TGCGCCAGCAGCTTGGGGGACTCCCCAAATCAGCCCCAGCATTTT. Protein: CASSLGDSPNQPQHF.

The CDR3 protein is CASSQSSGQAGNQPQHF. The CDR3 DNA is TGTGCCAGCAGCCAAAGTTCCGGACAGGCCGGCAATCAGCCCCAGCATTTT. The V call is TRBV3-1 (or the pseudogene TRBV3-2), the J call TRBJ1-5; 7 nucleotides line up with TRBD1. After removal of 2 bases from V and 2 bases from J, the junction contained 9 bases not matched to a gene. In germline, CDR1 is LGHDT, CDR2 YNNKEL (reference sequence). This CDR3 is built from 17 residues.